This TCR beta chain is from a study of identical twins. V lost 5 bases, J lost 7 bases, and 5 bases stayed unmatched. The CDR3 totals 14 residues. Germline-derived CDR1 and CDR2 are MNHNS and SASEGT. In this sample, this clonotype turned up a few times. TCRdb independently ran MiXCR on the 5' RACE reads; one entry per CDR3 protein. Among hundreds of thousands of distinct CDR3 sequences listed, roughly 6% were seen once. The TCR comes from a young man in good health. The chain employs TRBV6-1 and TRBJ2-4; 10 bases are shared with TRBD1. Sequencing was done on a sample of naive T cells sorted from blood. The CDR3 spells CASSQGQGGNIQYF. The DNA for the CDR3 is TGTGCCAGCAGTCAAGGACAGGGGGGGAACATTCAGTACTTC.